Listed below are T cell receptor beta chains from one sample, sequenced in a study of blood T cell repertoires in COVID-19. Produced via immunoSEQ multiplex PCR; TCRdb's table is partial and in-frame only. The table includes fewer than 250,000 clones, approximately 80% detected once. Sequencing was carried out using peripheral blood. The source is a woman in her 70s with acute or convalescent COVID-19. Both conserved end residues are part of each CDR3. Fields, in order: V gene, CDR3 length, clone size, J gene, D gene, CDR3 protein, CDR3 DNA. The D gene is left open where the match is weak. Rows may omit the clone size; those that give it use once, few, many or a size class.

v_call: TRBV19
cdr3_length: 14
clone_size: few
j_call: TRBJ1-5
d_call: -
cdr3_aa: CASTPGFSNQPQHF
cdr3_nt: TGTGCCAGTACCCCAGGGTTTAGCAATCAGCCCCAGCATTTT

v_call: TRBV7-2
cdr3_length: 15
clone_size: -
j_call: TRBJ1-5
d_call: TRBD1
cdr3_aa: CASSSQGANNQPQHF
cdr3_nt: TGTGCCAGCAGCTCCCAGGGGGCGAACAATCAGCCCCAGCATTTT

v_call: TRBV10-1
cdr3_length: 13
clone_size: -
j_call: TRBJ1-2
d_call: -
cdr3_aa: CASSGDGSYGYTF
cdr3_nt: TGCGCCAGCTCCGGGGATGGCAGCTATGGCTACACCTTC

v_call: TRBV18
cdr3_length: 17
clone_size: -
j_call: TRBJ2-2
d_call: TRBD1
cdr3_aa: CASSPIQGAQNTGELFF
cdr3_nt: TGTGCCAGCTCACCAATCCAGGGGGCCCAGAACACCGGGGAGCTGTTTTTT

v_call: TRBV3-1/TRBV3-2
cdr3_length: 14
clone_size: once
j_call: TRBJ1-1
d_call: -
cdr3_aa: CASSPRGYNTEAFF
cdr3_nt: TGTGCCAGCAGCCCGCGAGGTTATAACACTGAAGCTTTCTTT

v_call: TRBV4-3
cdr3_length: 16
clone_size: -
j_call: TRBJ1-5
d_call: -
cdr3_aa: CASSQELGQSNQPQHF
cdr3_nt: TGCGCCAGCAGCCAAGAACTCGGACAGAGCAATCAGCCCCAGCATTTT

v_call: TRBV11-2
cdr3_length: 16
clone_size: -
j_call: TRBJ2-1
d_call: -
cdr3_aa: CASSLQPPGGNNEQFF
cdr3_nt: TGTGCCAGCAGCCTCCAACCCCCAGGGGGGAACAATGAGCAGTTCTTC

v_call: TRBV7-2
cdr3_length: 18
clone_size: -
j_call: TRBJ2-3
d_call: TRBD2
cdr3_aa: CASSLAGLAGGPADTQYF
cdr3_nt: TGTGCCAGCAGCTTGGCGGGACTAGCGGGGGGGCCAGCAGATACGCAGTATTTT

v_call: TRBV7-2
cdr3_length: 13
clone_size: few
j_call: TRBJ1-2
d_call: TRBD1
cdr3_aa: CASSPGQALGYTF
cdr3_nt: TGTGCCAGCAGCCCGGGACAGGCTCTCGGCTACACCTTC

v_call: TRBV6-2/TRBV6-3
cdr3_length: 14
clone_size: -
j_call: TRBJ1-2
d_call: -
cdr3_aa: CASSYDGGSYGYTF
cdr3_nt: TGTGCCAGCAGTTACGACGGAGGGAGCTATGGCTACACCTTC

v_call: TRBV6-5
cdr3_length: 14
clone_size: -
j_call: TRBJ1-3
d_call: -
cdr3_aa: CASLTRFSGNTIYF
cdr3_nt: TGTGCCAGCCTCACGCGCTTCTCTGGAAACACCATATATTTT

v_call: TRBV4-3
cdr3_length: 15
clone_size: -
j_call: TRBJ2-3
d_call: TRBD2
cdr3_aa: CASSQLTAGGDTQYF
cdr3_nt: TGCGCCAGCAGCCAATTAACAGCGGGGGGGGATACGCAGTATTTT

v_call: TRBV18
cdr3_length: 14
clone_size: -
j_call: TRBJ1-5
d_call: -
cdr3_aa: CASSPRGRDQPQHF
cdr3_nt: TGTGCCAGCTCACCACGGGGGCGAGATCAGCCCCAGCATTTT

v_call: TRBV29-1
cdr3_length: 13
clone_size: -
j_call: TRBJ1-1
d_call: -
cdr3_aa: CSVGNTGYAEAFF
cdr3_nt: TGCAGCGTTGGCAATACAGGGTACGCTGAAGCTTTCTTT

v_call: TRBV2
cdr3_length: 14
clone_size: -
j_call: TRBJ1-6
d_call: -
cdr3_aa: CASSEVKTLSPLHF
cdr3_nt: TGTGCCAGCAGTGAAGTGAAGACTCTTTCACCCCTCCACTTT

v_call: TRBV4-3
cdr3_length: 15
clone_size: -
j_call: TRBJ2-3
d_call: -
cdr3_aa: CASSQGDKGADTQYF
cdr3_nt: TGCGCCAGCAGCCAAGGGGATAAGGGAGCGGATACGCAGTATTTT

v_call: TRBV7-2
cdr3_length: 18
clone_size: -
j_call: TRBJ2-1
d_call: TRBD1
cdr3_aa: CASSLSRARQGWYNEQFF
cdr3_nt: TGTGCCAGCAGCTTATCCCGGGCCCGACAGGGATGGTACAATGAGCAGTTCTTC

v_call: TRBV7-2
cdr3_length: 14
clone_size: many
j_call: TRBJ1-5
d_call: TRBD1
cdr3_aa: CASNRQGEAQPQHF
cdr3_nt: TGTGCCAGCAACCGACAGGGGGAGGCTCAGCCCCAGCATTTT

v_call: TRBV7-2
cdr3_length: 15
clone_size: -
j_call: TRBJ1-2
d_call: -
cdr3_aa: CASSSGRGGDYGYTF
cdr3_nt: TGTGCCAGCAGCTCGGGGAGGGGAGGTGACTATGGCTACACCTTC

v_call: TRBV4-3
cdr3_length: 15
clone_size: -
j_call: TRBJ1-2
d_call: -
cdr3_aa: CASSLSRGGVYGYTF
cdr3_nt: TGCGCCAGCAGCCTTTCGAGGGGGGGTGTCTATGGCTACACCTTC

v_call: TRBV7-9
cdr3_length: 15
clone_size: -
j_call: TRBJ1-5
d_call: TRBD1
cdr3_aa: CASSLGQGDNQPQHF
cdr3_nt: TGTGCCAGCAGCTTAGGACAGGGAGACAATCAGCCCCAGCATTTT

v_call: TRBV3-1/TRBV3-2
cdr3_length: 17
clone_size: -
j_call: TRBJ2-1
d_call: TRBD2
cdr3_aa: CASSGLTSGVIYNEQFF
cdr3_nt: TGTGCCAGCAGCGGTCTTACTAGCGGCGTTATATACAATGAGCAGTTCTTC

v_call: TRBV6-2/TRBV6-3
cdr3_length: 13
clone_size: once
j_call: TRBJ1-1
d_call: -
cdr3_aa: CASSPVGGTEAFF
cdr3_nt: TGTGCCAGCAGCCCCGTCGGGGGCACTGAAGCTTTCTTT

v_call: TRBV6-2/TRBV6-3
cdr3_length: 14
clone_size: -
j_call: TRBJ1-2
d_call: TRBD1
cdr3_aa: CASRPPGQGDGYTF
cdr3_nt: TGTGCCAGCAGGCCTCCGGGACAGGGAGATGGCTACACCTTC

v_call: TRBV29-1
cdr3_length: 13
clone_size: -
j_call: TRBJ2-7
d_call: TRBD1
cdr3_aa: CSVAETGGVEQYF
cdr3_nt: TGCAGCGTTGCTGAGACAGGGGGCGTCGAGCAGTACTTC

v_call: TRBV19
cdr3_length: 15
clone_size: -
j_call: TRBJ1-4
d_call: TRBD1
cdr3_aa: CASTRQGWTNEKLFF
cdr3_nt: TGTGCCAGTACACGACAGGGGTGGACTAATGAAAAACTGTTTTTT

v_call: TRBV3-1/TRBV3-2
cdr3_length: 13
clone_size: -
j_call: TRBJ2-7
d_call: -
cdr3_aa: CASSRQETYEQYF
cdr3_nt: TGTGCCAGCAGCAGACAGGAGACCTACGAGCAGTACTTC

v_call: TRBV5-1
cdr3_length: 15
clone_size: -
j_call: TRBJ2-6
d_call: TRBD1
cdr3_aa: CASSQGGAGANVLTF
cdr3_nt: TGCGCCAGCAGCCAAGGGGGCGCTGGGGCCAACGTCCTGACTTTC

v_call: TRBV7-9
cdr3_length: 17
clone_size: -
j_call: TRBJ1-5
d_call: -
cdr3_aa: CASSLEVTGASNQPQHF
cdr3_nt: TGTGCCAGCAGCTTAGAGGTAACAGGCGCTAGCAATCAGCCCCAGCATTTT

v_call: TRBV28
cdr3_length: 14
clone_size: -
j_call: TRBJ1-2
d_call: -
cdr3_aa: CASSFAGANYGYTF
cdr3_nt: TGTGCCAGCAGTTTTGCCGGGGCTAACTATGGCTACACCTTC

v_call: TRBV30
cdr3_length: 15
clone_size: -
j_call: TRBJ1-1
d_call: TRBD1
cdr3_aa: CAWRETGNMNTEAFF
cdr3_nt: TGTGCCTGGAGAGAGACAGGGAACATGAACACTGAAGCTTTCTTT

v_call: TRBV6-6
cdr3_length: 16
clone_size: -
j_call: TRBJ2-5
d_call: TRBD2
cdr3_aa: CASRSGLAGSQETQYF
cdr3_nt: TGTGCCAGCAGATCGGGACTAGCGGGGTCTCAAGAGACCCAGTACTTC

v_call: TRBV2
cdr3_length: 14
clone_size: -
j_call: TRBJ1-2
d_call: -
cdr3_aa: CASTPTGQIYGYTF
cdr3_nt: TGTGCCAGCACCCCAACGGGACAAATCTATGGCTACACCTTC

v_call: TRBV4-2
cdr3_length: 16
clone_size: -
j_call: TRBJ2-3
d_call: TRBD2
cdr3_aa: CASSQALLGGVDTQYF
cdr3_nt: TGTGCCAGCAGCCAAGCCCTCCTCGGGGGGGTGGATACGCAGTATTTT

v_call: TRBV2
cdr3_length: 13
clone_size: -
j_call: TRBJ1-2
d_call: -
cdr3_aa: CASSKGDIYGYTF
cdr3_nt: TGTGCCAGCAGCAAAGGGGACATCTATGGCTACACCTTC

v_call: TRBV24-1
cdr3_length: 13
clone_size: -
j_call: TRBJ2-1
d_call: TRBD1
cdr3_aa: CATRQGGNNEQFF
cdr3_nt: TGTGCCACCAGACAGGGGGGCAACAATGAGCAGTTCTTC

v_call: TRBV5-1
cdr3_length: 16
clone_size: -
j_call: TRBJ2-1
d_call: TRBD2
cdr3_aa: CASSMLAGGQYNEQFF
cdr3_nt: TGCGCCAGCAGCATGTTAGCGGGGGGGCAGTACAATGAGCAGTTCTTC

v_call: TRBV5-5
cdr3_length: 17
clone_size: -
j_call: TRBJ2-3
d_call: -
cdr3_aa: CASSLAMGGTRGDTQYF
cdr3_nt: TGTGCCAGCAGCTTGGCCATGGGGGGAACTCGAGGAGATACGCAGTATTTT

v_call: TRBV24-1
cdr3_length: 16
clone_size: once
j_call: TRBJ1-1
d_call: -
cdr3_aa: CATSDYRGQSRGEAFF
cdr3_nt: TGTGCCACCAGTGATTACCGAGGACAGTCAAGGGGTGAAGCTTTCTTT

v_call: TRBV23-1
cdr3_length: 17
clone_size: -
j_call: TRBJ2-2
d_call: -
cdr3_aa: CASSQSVGFRRNGELFF
cdr3_nt: TGCGCCAGCAGTCAATCGGTAGGTTTTAGGCGGAACGGGGAGCTGTTTTTT

v_call: TRBV6-5
cdr3_length: 13
clone_size: -
j_call: TRBJ2-1
d_call: -
cdr3_aa: CASSRTATGEQFF
cdr3_nt: TGTGCCAGCAGTAGGACAGCCACGGGGGAGCAGTTCTTC

v_call: TRBV7-2
cdr3_length: 15
clone_size: -
j_call: TRBJ1-3
d_call: -
cdr3_aa: CASSSRTVSGNTIYF
cdr3_nt: TGTGCCAGCAGCTCACGGACAGTTTCTGGAAACACCATATATTTT

v_call: TRBV7-9
cdr3_length: 16
clone_size: -
j_call: TRBJ1-1
d_call: -
cdr3_aa: CASSSRLTGRGTEAFF
cdr3_nt: TGTGCCAGCAGCTCGCGCCTGACAGGCCGAGGCACTGAAGCTTTCTTT

v_call: TRBV3-1/TRBV3-2
cdr3_length: 15
clone_size: -
j_call: TRBJ2-3
d_call: TRBD2
cdr3_aa: CASSHQRGGQDTQYF
cdr3_nt: TGTGCCAGCAGCCACCAGCGGGGGGGGCAAGATACGCAGTATTTT

v_call: TRBV30
cdr3_length: 19
clone_size: -
j_call: TRBJ2-7
d_call: TRBD1
cdr3_aa: CAWSAGTYRRTGRNYEQYF
cdr3_nt: TGTGCCTGGAGTGCGGGAACCTATCGAAGGACAGGCCGGAACTACGAGCAGTACTTC

v_call: TRBV5-6
cdr3_length: 14
clone_size: once
j_call: TRBJ1-5
d_call: TRBD1
cdr3_aa: CASSSSQGAQPQHF
cdr3_nt: TGTGCCAGCAGCTCCTCACAGGGGGCTCAGCCCCAGCATTTT

v_call: TRBV19
cdr3_length: 14
clone_size: -
j_call: TRBJ1-1
d_call: -
cdr3_aa: CASSMTLGGTEAFF
cdr3_nt: TGTGCCAGTAGTATGACGTTGGGGGGCACTGAAGCTTTCTTT

v_call: TRBV5-1
cdr3_length: 13
clone_size: once
j_call: TRBJ2-5
d_call: -
cdr3_aa: CASRSGVQETQYF
cdr3_nt: TGCGCCAGCAGATCAGGGGTCCAAGAGACCCAGTACTTC

v_call: TRBV12-3/TRBV12-4
cdr3_length: 13
clone_size: few
j_call: TRBJ1-4
d_call: -
cdr3_aa: CASSFLMGEKLFF
cdr3_nt: TGTGCCAGCAGTTTTTTAATGGGCGAAAAACTGTTTTTT

v_call: TRBV19
cdr3_length: 15
clone_size: -
j_call: TRBJ1-1
d_call: TRBD1
cdr3_aa: CASSPLLGQTSAAFF
cdr3_nt: TGTGCCAGTAGTCCGTTGTTGGGACAGACGTCTGCGGCTTTCTTT

v_call: TRBV3-1/TRBV3-2
cdr3_length: 16
clone_size: -
j_call: TRBJ2-5
d_call: TRBD2
cdr3_aa: CASSQGNLADQETQYF
cdr3_nt: TGTGCCAGCAGCCAAGGCAATCTAGCGGACCAAGAGACCCAGTACTTC

v_call: TRBV10-3
cdr3_length: 12
clone_size: -
j_call: TRBJ2-6
d_call: -
cdr3_aa: CAAGSGANVLTF
cdr3_nt: TGTGCTGCAGGCTCTGGGGCCAACGTCCTGACTTTC

v_call: TRBV6-5
cdr3_length: 15
clone_size: -
j_call: TRBJ1-3
d_call: -
cdr3_aa: CASRAQGYSGNTIYF
cdr3_nt: TGTGCCAGCAGAGCACAGGGCTACTCTGGAAACACCATATATTTT

v_call: TRBV7-2
cdr3_length: 13
clone_size: -
j_call: TRBJ1-5
d_call: TRBD1
cdr3_aa: CASSWDRGQPQHF
cdr3_nt: TGTGCCAGCAGCTGGGACAGGGGTCAGCCCCAGCATTTT

v_call: TRBV2
cdr3_length: 12
clone_size: few
j_call: TRBJ2-7
d_call: TRBD1
cdr3_aa: CASRQGSYEQYF
cdr3_nt: TGTGCCAGCAGACAGGGGTCCTACGAGCAGTACTTC